This TCR beta chain was identified in a study of T cell responses to AZD1222 COVID-19 vaccine. The study, taken as a whole, reports: Nearly half of spike-specific TCRs reportedly target variant regions that are unmutated in the B.1.351 and B.1.1.7 variants. Recipients of AZD1222 seropositive at baseline numbered only five or six. Spike-wide vaccine-associated CD4 TCRs dominated at 160-218 and 743-854.

Note on this clone: Antigen: not known.

Sequenced by immunoSEQ multiplex PCR; TCRdb stores in-frame clones only, minus some. The table lists approximately 97,000 clones, approximately 84% of them singletons. The CDR3 length is 16 residues. CDR1 is SEHNR and CDR2 is FQNEAQ in the germline V gene (reference sequence). After removal of 5 bases from V and 4 bases from J, the junction contained 9 bases not matched to a gene. Sequenced material: peripheral blood, taken on day 0 of AZD1222 vaccination. The clonotype was recovered from an adult in good health. This chain uses TRBV7-9 with TRBJ1-4; 8 bases are a match to TRBD1. In DNA, the CDR3 is TGTGCCAGCAGCCCACACGACAGGGGCGGTAATGAAAAACTGTTTTTT. This codes for CASSPHDRGGNEKLFF.